This TCR beta chain was recorded in a study of blood T cell repertoires in COVID-19. In the source study's methods: Amplified reference gene primers provided the basis for estimating nucleated cell counts. Sequencing was performed with immunoSEQ multiplex PCR; in TCRdb, only in-frame clones are kept and a portion is missing. V, J and clone size reflect that table, while D and trimming were determined from the DNA. Of roughly 280,000 clones listed, 85% to 90% are singletons. The study recruited people aged roughly 18 to 89 years across roughly 25 US areas. Assignment of participants to cohorts was predicated upon participant-reported clinical history. CDR1 is MGHDK, CDR2 SYGVNS, per germline. The CDR3 spans 13 residues. V was clipped by 3 bases and J by 5 bases; unmatched bases: 4.

The chain links TRBV25-1 to TRBJ2-7; the match to TRBD1 covers 7 bases. The TCR originated in a woman younger than 30 who had recovered from COVID-19. The sample comprised PBMCs or T cells enriched from blood (not recorded which). The CDR3 sequence: CASSDQGVHEQYF. The CDR3 DNA is TGTGCCAGCAGTGACCAGGGGGTACACGAGCAGTACTTC.